This entry is about one T cell receptor beta chain. The CDR3 has 15 residues. Looked up from germline, CDR1 is SGHRS and CDR2 is YFSETQ. V gave up 4 bases and J gave up 3 bases, with 16 bases separating them. This specimen comes from a study of control samples from healthy donors and cancer patients. TCRdb's copy holds only in-frame clones and misses some; the assay was immunoSEQ multiplex PCR. The table records around 250,000 clones, around 79% of them present only once. The clonotype was recovered from a woman aged 55-75 years with lung cancer. Sequenced input: PBMCs. This chain joins TRBV5-1 and TRBJ1-1; perhaps TRBD1 as D (5 bases). In DNA form, the CDR3 reads TGCGCCAGCAGCCAGCGGCCGGGGGGAGACACTGAAGCTTTCTTT. It encodes CASSQRPGGDTEAFF.